A selection of T cell receptor beta chains follows, all from one sample in a study of OX40 agonist ivuxolimab in advanced cancers. Clones were read by immunoSEQ multiplex PCR, and TCRdb kept only the in-frame ones, dropping some. The sample consists of about 75,000 clones, approximately 85% of them appearing once. This specimen was CD4+ or CD8+ T cells sorted from blood, taken in a trial of the OX40 agonist ivuxolimab. The source of these receptors is an adult with an advanced solid tumor such as melanoma, head and neck, liver or kidney cancer. Each CDR3 is given with its conserved first and last residue. Each record gives: J gene, V gene, D gene, clone size, CDR3 DNA, CDR3 protein. A D gene is named only where the DNA matches it firmly. Clone size is stated in some rows and not others, as once, few, many or a class when expanded.

j_gene: TRBJ2-2
v_gene: TRBV5-1
d_gene: NA
abundance: NA
CDR3nt: TGCGCCAGCAGCTTCGGACCGAACACCGGGGAGCTGTTTTTT
CDR3aa: CASSFGPNTGELFF

j_gene: TRBJ2-1
v_gene: TRBV6-1
d_gene: TRBD2
abundance: NA
CDR3nt: TGTGCCAGCAGTGAAGTGGTCCTAGCGGGAGGAGCGGACAATGAGCAGTTCTTC
CDR3aa: CASSEVVLAGGADNEQFF

j_gene: TRBJ1-1
v_gene: TRBV6-5
d_gene: NA
abundance: NA
CDR3nt: TGTGCCAGCAGGCGGGGAACTGAAGCTTTCTTT
CDR3aa: CASRRGTEAFF

j_gene: TRBJ2-5
v_gene: TRBV4-1
d_gene: NA
abundance: few
CDR3nt: TGCGCCAGCAGCCAAGTTCGGGACGGATGGGAGGAGACCCAGTACTTC
CDR3aa: CASSQVRDGWEETQYF

j_gene: TRBJ1-3
v_gene: TRBV28
d_gene: NA
abundance: NA
CDR3nt: TGTGCCACCGGGGACCCGGGAGGCTCTGGAAACACCATATATTTT
CDR3aa: CATGDPGGSGNTIYF

j_gene: TRBJ1-4
v_gene: TRBV14
d_gene: TRBD1
abundance: NA
CDR3nt: TGTGCCAGCAGCTCCCACAGGGGTCCTAATGAAAAACTGTTTTTT
CDR3aa: CASSSHRGPNEKLFF

j_gene: TRBJ1-5
v_gene: TRBV15
d_gene: TRBD1
abundance: NA
CDR3nt: TGTGCCACCAGCAGAGATAGGACAGGGGGAGGCCAGCCCCAGCATTTT
CDR3aa: CATSRDRTGGGQPQHF

j_gene: TRBJ2-3
v_gene: TRBV29-1
d_gene: TRBD2
abundance: NA
CDR3nt: TGCAGCGTTGTGACTAGCGGGAGAGGTACGCAGTATTTT
CDR3aa: CSVVTSGRGTQYF

j_gene: TRBJ2-3
v_gene: TRBV29-1
d_gene: TRBD2
abundance: NA
CDR3nt: TGCAGCGTCGGGACTAGCGGGTATCCAGATACGCAGTATTTT
CDR3aa: CSVGTSGYPDTQYF

j_gene: TRBJ1-2
v_gene: TRBV5-4
d_gene: TRBD1
abundance: NA
CDR3nt: TGTGCCAGCAGCTTTTCGGGACAGCGAGGGTATGGCTACACCTTC
CDR3aa: CASSFSGQRGYGYTF

j_gene: TRBJ2-7
v_gene: TRBV7-2
d_gene: TRBD2
abundance: once
CDR3nt: TGTGCCAGCAGCTTGTCTAGCGGGAGTTACGAGCAGTACTTC
CDR3aa: CASSLSSGSYEQYF

j_gene: TRBJ2-2
v_gene: TRBV19
d_gene: TRBD1
abundance: NA
CDR3nt: TGTGCCAGTAGTGCAGACCGGGACAGGGGGACCGGGGAGCTGTTTTTT
CDR3aa: CASSADRDRGTGELFF

j_gene: TRBJ1-3
v_gene: TRBV11-2
d_gene: NA
abundance: few
CDR3nt: TGTGCCAGCAGCTTTGCCCTACGCAGGGTTTCTGGAAACACCATATATTTT
CDR3aa: CASSFALRRVSGNTIYF

j_gene: TRBJ1-5
v_gene: TRBV19
d_gene: TRBD1
abundance: NA
CDR3nt: TGTGCCAGTAGTATAGGGGGAGGGGGCGAACAGCCCCAGCATTTT
CDR3aa: CASSIGGGGEQPQHF

j_gene: TRBJ2-5
v_gene: TRBV5-4
d_gene: NA
abundance: NA
CDR3nt: TGTGCCAGCAGCCCCGGGGCAGGGACGGGGGAGACCCAGTACTTC
CDR3aa: CASSPGAGTGETQYF

j_gene: TRBJ1-5
v_gene: TRBV18
d_gene: TRBD1
abundance: NA
CDR3nt: TGTGCCAGCTCACCCGACAGGGGAAGCAATCAGCCCCAGCATTTT
CDR3aa: CASSPDRGSNQPQHF

j_gene: TRBJ2-6
v_gene: TRBV6-5
d_gene: NA
abundance: NA
CDR3nt: TGTGCCAGCAGTTACGAGCGTTCTGGGGCCAACGTCCTGACTTTC
CDR3aa: CASSYERSGANVLTF

j_gene: TRBJ1-6
v_gene: TRBV28
d_gene: NA
abundance: NA
CDR3nt: TGTGCCAGCAGTTTAGACTTACGGGACGGCCGGAATTCACCCCTCCACTTT
CDR3aa: CASSLDLRDGRNSPLHF

j_gene: TRBJ2-2
v_gene: TRBV7-2
d_gene: NA
abundance: once
CDR3nt: TGTGCCAGCACCTTTACAAAGGGTGGGGAGCTGTTTTTT
CDR3aa: CASTFTKGGELFF

j_gene: TRBJ2-2
v_gene: TRBV6-5
d_gene: TRBD2
abundance: NA
CDR3nt: TGTGCCAGCAGTTACACCGGGGGGGACACCGGGGAGCTGTTTTTT
CDR3aa: CASSYTGGDTGELFF

j_gene: TRBJ2-3
v_gene: TRBV7-2
d_gene: TRBD2
abundance: NA
CDR3nt: TGTGCCAGCAGCCCCCTTCAAAGCGGGAGGGATACGCAGTATTTT
CDR3aa: CASSPLQSGRDTQYF

j_gene: TRBJ1-3
v_gene: TRBV25-1
d_gene: NA
abundance: NA
CDR3nt: TGTGCCAGCAGCAGCACAGGGATCTCTGGAAACACCATATATTTT
CDR3aa: CASSSTGISGNTIYF

j_gene: TRBJ2-1
v_gene: TRBV11-3
d_gene: TRBD2
abundance: NA
CDR3nt: TGTGCCAGCAGCTTGGGACTAGCGGGAGGAGGGTTGGATGAGCAGTTCTTC
CDR3aa: CASSLGLAGGGLDEQFF

j_gene: TRBJ2-7
v_gene: TRBV18
d_gene: NA
abundance: NA
CDR3nt: TGTGCCAGCTCCCCGACTAGGGGAGACTACGAGCAGTACTTC
CDR3aa: CASSPTRGDYEQYF

j_gene: TRBJ2-1
v_gene: TRBV19
d_gene: NA
abundance: NA
CDR3nt: TGTGCCAGTAGTATAGTAACGGCCGGGACAGAGCAGTTCTTC
CDR3aa: CASSIVTAGTEQFF